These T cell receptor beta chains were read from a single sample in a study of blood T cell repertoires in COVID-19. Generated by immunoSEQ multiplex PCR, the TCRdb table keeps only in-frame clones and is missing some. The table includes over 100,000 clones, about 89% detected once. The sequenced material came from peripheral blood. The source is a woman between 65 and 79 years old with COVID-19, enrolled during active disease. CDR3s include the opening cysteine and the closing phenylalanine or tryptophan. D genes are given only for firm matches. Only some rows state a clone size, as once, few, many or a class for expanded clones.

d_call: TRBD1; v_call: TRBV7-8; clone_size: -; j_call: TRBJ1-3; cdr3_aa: CASSSGTGQWNTIYF; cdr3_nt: TGTGCCAGCAGCTCCGGGACAGGGCAGTGGAACACCATATATTTT
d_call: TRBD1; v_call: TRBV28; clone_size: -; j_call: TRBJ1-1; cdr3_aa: CASSPRGQGNTEAFF; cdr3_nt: TGTGCCAGCAGTCCCCGGGGACAGGGGAACACTGAAGCTTTCTTT
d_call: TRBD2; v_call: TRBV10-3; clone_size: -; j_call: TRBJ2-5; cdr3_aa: CATRTSEQETQYF; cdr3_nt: TGTGCCACCCGGACTAGCGAGCAAGAGACCCAGTACTTC
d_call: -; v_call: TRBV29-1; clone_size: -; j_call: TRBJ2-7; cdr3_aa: CSVTSTGVGEQYF; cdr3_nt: TGCAGCGTTACCTCGACAGGAGTCGGCGAGCAGTACTTC
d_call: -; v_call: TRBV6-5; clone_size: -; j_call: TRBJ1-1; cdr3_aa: CASSTGRTEAFF; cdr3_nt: TGTGCCAGCAGTACAGGCCGGACTGAAGCTTTCTTT
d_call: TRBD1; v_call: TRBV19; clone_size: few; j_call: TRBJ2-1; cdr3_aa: CASSGTGSYNEQFF; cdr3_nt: TGTGCCAGTAGCGGGACAGGGTCCTACAATGAGCAGTTCTTC
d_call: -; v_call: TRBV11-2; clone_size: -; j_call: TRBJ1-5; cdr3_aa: CASSLSMGASQPQHF; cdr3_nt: TGTGCCAGCAGCTTATCGATGGGGGCATCTCAGCCCCAGCATTTT
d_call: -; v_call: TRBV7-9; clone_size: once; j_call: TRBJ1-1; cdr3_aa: CAGGFLNTEAFF; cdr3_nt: TGTGCCGGGGGGTTTTTGAACACTGAAGCTTTCTTT
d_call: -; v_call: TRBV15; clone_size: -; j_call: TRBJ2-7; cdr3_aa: CATSRAGDLYEQYF; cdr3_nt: TGTGCCACCAGCAGAGCGGGGGACCTTTACGAGCAGTACTTC
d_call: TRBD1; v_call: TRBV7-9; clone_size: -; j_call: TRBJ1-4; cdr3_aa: CASRRDRGEKLFF; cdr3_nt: TGTGCCAGCAGACGGGACAGGGGAGAAAAACTGTTTTTT
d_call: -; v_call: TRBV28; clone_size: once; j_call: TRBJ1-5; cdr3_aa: CASSPRYQPQHF; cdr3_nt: TGTGCCAGCAGCCCCAGGTATCAGCCCCAGCATTTT
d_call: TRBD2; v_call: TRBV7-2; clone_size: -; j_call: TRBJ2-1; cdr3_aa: CASSASGGHNEQFF; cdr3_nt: TGTGCCAGCAGTGCTAGCGGGGGACACAATGAGCAGTTCTTC
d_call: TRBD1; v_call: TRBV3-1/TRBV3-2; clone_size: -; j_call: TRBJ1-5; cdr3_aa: CASSQTGDNQPQHF; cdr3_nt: TGTGCCAGCAGCCAAACAGGGGACAATCAGCCCCAGCATTTT
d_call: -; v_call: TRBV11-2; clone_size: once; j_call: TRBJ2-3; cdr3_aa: CASSLDLTDTQYF; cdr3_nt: TGTGCCAGCAGCTTAGATCTAACAGATACGCAGTATTTT
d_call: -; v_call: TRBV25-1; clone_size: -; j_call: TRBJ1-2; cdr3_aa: CASSDSGAGNYGYTF; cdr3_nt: TGTGCCAGCAGTGACTCAGGGGCTGGTAACTATGGCTACACCTTC
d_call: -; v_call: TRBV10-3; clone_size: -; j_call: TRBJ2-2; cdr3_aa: CATTYRADTGELFF; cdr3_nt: TGTGCCACCACGTACCGTGCGGACACCGGGGAGCTGTTTTTT
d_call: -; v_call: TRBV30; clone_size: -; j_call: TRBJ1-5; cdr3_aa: CAWSGGDNQPQHF; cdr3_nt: TGTGCCTGGAGTGGTGGAGATAATCAGCCCCAGCATTTT
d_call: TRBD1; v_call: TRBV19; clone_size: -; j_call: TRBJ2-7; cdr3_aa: CASSRDRGPYEQYF; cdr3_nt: TGTGCCAGTAGCCGGGACAGGGGCCCCTACGAGCAGTACTTC
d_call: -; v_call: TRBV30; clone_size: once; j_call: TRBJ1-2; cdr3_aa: CAWSPFDSTNYGYTF; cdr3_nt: TGTGCCTGGAGTCCTTTTGACTCCACAAACTATGGCTACACCTTC
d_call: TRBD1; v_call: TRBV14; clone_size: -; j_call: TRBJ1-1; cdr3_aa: CASSQDRGTGSNTEAFF; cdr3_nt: TGTGCCAGCAGCCAAGATCGGGGGACAGGTTCGAACACTGAAGCTTTCTTT
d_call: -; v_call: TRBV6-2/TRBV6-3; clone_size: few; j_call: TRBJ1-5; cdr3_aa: CASSPERGNQPQHF; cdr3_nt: TGTGCCAGCAGCCCGGAAAGGGGAAATCAGCCCCAGCATTTT
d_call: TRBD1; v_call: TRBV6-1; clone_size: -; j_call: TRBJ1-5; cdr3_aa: CASSEFGTANQPQHF; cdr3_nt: TGTGCCAGCAGTGAATTTGGGACAGCCAATCAGCCCCAGCATTTT
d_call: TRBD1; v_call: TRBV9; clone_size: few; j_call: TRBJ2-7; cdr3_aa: CASSEGTGVPSYEQYF; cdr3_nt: TGTGCCAGCAGTGAAGGGACAGGGGTCCCCTCCTACGAGCAGTACTTC
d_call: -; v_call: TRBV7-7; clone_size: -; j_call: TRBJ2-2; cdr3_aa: CASSSKLVLNTGELFF; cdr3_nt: TGTGCCAGCAGTTCAAAACTGGTGCTAAACACCGGGGAGCTGTTTTTT
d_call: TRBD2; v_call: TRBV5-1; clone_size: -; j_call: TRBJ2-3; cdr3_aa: CASSFGLAGGPRTDTQYF; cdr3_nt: TGCGCCAGCAGCTTCGGGCTAGCGGGGGGCCCGCGCACAGATACGCAGTATTTT
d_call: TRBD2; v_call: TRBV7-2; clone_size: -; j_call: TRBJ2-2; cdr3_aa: CASSPTRLAGTGELFF; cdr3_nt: TGTGCCAGCAGCCCGACAAGACTAGCGGGTACCGGGGAGCTGTTTTTT
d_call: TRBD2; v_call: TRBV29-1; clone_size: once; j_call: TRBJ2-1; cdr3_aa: CSVETSGVSNEQFF; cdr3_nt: TGCAGCGTTGAAACTAGCGGGGTTAGCAATGAGCAGTTCTTC
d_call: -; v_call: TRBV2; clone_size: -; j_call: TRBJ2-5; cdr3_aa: CASRQPPGETQYF; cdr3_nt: TGTGCCAGCAGACAACCCCCGGGAGAGACCCAGTACTTC
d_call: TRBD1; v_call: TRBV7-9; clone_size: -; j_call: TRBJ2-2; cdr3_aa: CASSLADRGTGELFF; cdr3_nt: TGTGCCAGCAGCTTAGCCGACAGGGGCACCGGGGAGCTGTTTTTT
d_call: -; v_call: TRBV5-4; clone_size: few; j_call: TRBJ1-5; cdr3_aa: CASSLARDKSNQPQHF; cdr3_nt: TGTGCCAGCAGCTTGGCCCGTGACAAAAGCAATCAGCCCCAGCATTTT
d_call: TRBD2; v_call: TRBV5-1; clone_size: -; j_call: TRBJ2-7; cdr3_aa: CASSLPSGGYYEQYF; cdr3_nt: TGCGCCAGCAGCTTGCCTAGCGGGGGGTACTACGAGCAGTACTTC
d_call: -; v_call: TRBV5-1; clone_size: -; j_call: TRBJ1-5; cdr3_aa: CASSLIPNSNQPQHF; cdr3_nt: TGCGCCAGCAGCTTGATCCCTAATAGCAATCAGCCCCAGCATTTT